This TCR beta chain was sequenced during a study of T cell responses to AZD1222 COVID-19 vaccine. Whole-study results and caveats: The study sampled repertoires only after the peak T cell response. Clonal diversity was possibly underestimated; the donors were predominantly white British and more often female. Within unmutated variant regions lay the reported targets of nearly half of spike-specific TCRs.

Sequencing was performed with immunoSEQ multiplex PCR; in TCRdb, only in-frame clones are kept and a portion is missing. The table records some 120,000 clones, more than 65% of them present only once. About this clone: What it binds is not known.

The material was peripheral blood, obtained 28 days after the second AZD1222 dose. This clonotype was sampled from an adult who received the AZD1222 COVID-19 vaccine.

The CDR3 sequence: CASSPDRVNSPLHF. The DNA of the CDR3 is TGTGCCAGCAGCCCCGACAGGGTCAATTCACCCCTCCACTTT. The chain is built from TRBV6-1 and TRBJ1-6; TRBD1 matches 7 bases. The CDR3 sequence is 14 residues long. Trimming at V came to 6 bases and at J to 7 bases, leaving 6 bases not matched to a gene. CDR1 and CDR2 (germline): MNHNS, SASEGT.